This TCR beta chain was retrieved from a study of shared clonotypes between healthy human individuals. Study in general: The plates for each donor numbered three CD4 naive, three CD4 memory, two CD8 naive and one CD8 memory.

Study-level findings and limits: Generally, naive subsets came out with larger estimated richness than memory subsets. Since donors were few, the genetic and exposure-history diversity represented was limited.

Naive CD8 populations comprised CD45RO-negative cells positively selected for CCR7, excluding terminally differentiated effector memory CD45RA+ cells. Only Caucasian adults living in Nashville, Tennessee made up the donor group. The assay was immunoSEQ multiplex PCR, and TCRdb's table has in-frame clones only and misses some. The table records some 2.1 million clones, 85% to 95% of them present only once. Germline CDR1 and CDR2: SGHAT and FQNNGV. V gave up 5 bases and J gave up 5 bases, with 15 bases separating them. This CDR3 is 14 amino acids long. Comments on this clone: Its target is not known.

The sequencing sample was made of naive CD8+ T cells from PBMCs. This TCR was sampled from a man in his late teens or twenties in good health. Some clones in this sample may be carry-over from other donors' samples. The rearrangement links TRBV11-2 to TRBJ2-5; no clear D. Here the CDR3 DNA reads TGTGCCAGCAGCCGACCGGGTCCAAGCGAGACCCAGTACTTC. It translates to CASSRPGPSETQYF. Full variable domain (outside the CDR3, taken from reference TRBV11-2 and TRBJ2-5): EAGVAQSPRYKIIEKRQSVAFWCNPISGHATLYWYQQILGQGPKLLIQFQNNGVVDDSQLPKDRFSAERLKGVDSTLKIQPAKLEDSAVYLCASSRPGPSETQYFGPGTRLLVL.